This T cell receptor (beta chain) was captured in a study of blood T cell repertoires in COVID-19. There are 11 residues in the CDR3. V was pared by 2 bases and J by 4 bases, with 3 bases between. CDR1 and CDR2 (germline): SQVTM, ANQGSEA. Sequenced by immunoSEQ multiplex PCR; TCRdb stores in-frame clones only, minus some. Among about 240,000 clones, 92% were seen once, and the ten largest hold around 0.83%. This sequence joins TRBV29-1 and TRBJ1-3; no reliable D call. Sequenced material: peripheral blood. The receptor's source is a young man with COVID-19, enrolled during active disease. CDR3 in DNA: TGCAGCGTTGAACTCGGAAACACCATATATTTT. Its translation: CSVELGNTIYF.